The 14 T cell receptor beta chains in this list originate from one sample, sequenced in a study of technical replicates of blood from a few donors (dated by TCRdb to about 2017). The library came from the immunoSEQ multiplex PCR assay. TCRdb provides this immuneACCESS table in a form limited to in-frame rearrangements. Some clones are lacking; in checked studies, under half of them reflect an unresolved V gene, and why the rest are absent is not known. Counted in this sample were 40,000 to 55,000 clones; 95% to 97% of them appeared once. The biggest ten clones account for about 0.37% of the sample. Sample: T cells isolated from PBMCs. These receptors were collected from a human donor in good health.

V usage is TRBV6-5 and J usage is TRBJ2-7; D is possibly TRBD1 (6 bases). This CDR3 is built from 13 residues. Trimming took 5 bases from V and 1 from J, leaving 9 bases between them. Looked up from germline, CDR1 is MNHEY and CDR2 is SVGAGI. The CDR3 spells CASSPGHSYEQYF. CDR3 bases: TGTGCCAGCAGTCCGGGACATTCCTACGAGCAGTACTTC.

The chain employs TRBV18 and TRBJ2-3; D is possibly TRBD1 (6 bases). Germline V gene sequence: CDR1 KGHSH, CDR2 LQKENI. V was shortened by 3 bases and J by 0 bases, with 19 bases between the two germline ends. The CDR3 extends over 18 amino acids. This chain's CDR3 is CASSPVPGHSASTDTQYF. The CDR3 DNA reads as TGTGCCAGCTCACCCGTACCGGGACACTCAGCAAGCACAGATACGCAGTATTTT.

The gene calls are TRBV7-8 and TRBJ1-2; 7 nucleotides align to TRBD1. This CDR3 is built from 14 residues. Germline CDR1 reads SGHVS; CDR2 reads FQNEAQ. V shed 4 bases and J 3 bases; nucleotides not matched to a gene: 5. CDR3 nucleotide sequence: TGTGCCAGCAGCTCGGAGGGACAGTACTATGGCTACACCTTC. This codes for CASSSEGQYYGYTF.

The chain combines TRBV15 with TRBJ1-2; tentatively, D is TRBD1 (6 bases). Germline CDR1 LNHNV, CDR2 YYDKDF (reference sequence). The CDR3 sequence is 12 residues long. The V end was cut by 5 bases, the J end by 8 bases, with 12 bases between. CDR3 in amino acids: CATSSHREGYTF. DNA of the CDR3: TGTGCCACCAGCTCCCACAGGGAGGGCTACACCTTC.

The CDR3 spells CASAGVAFNEQFF. Written as DNA, the CDR3 is TGTGCCAGCGCAGGGGTAGCTTTCAATGAGCAGTTCTTC. V usage is TRBV6-6 and J usage is TRBJ2-1; a weak D match, TRBD1 (6 bases). CDR3 length: 13 residues. The germline V gene has CDR1 MNHNY and CDR2 SVGAGI (reference sequence). The V gene lost 8 bases and the J gene lost 6 bases, with 14 bases spanning the gap.

V gene TRBV7-9 combines with J gene TRBJ2-7, with D possibly being TRBD2 (6 bases). This CDR3 is 13 amino acids long. V was clipped by 4 bases and J by 1 base, with 8 bases between them. Per the germline V gene, CDR1 is SEHNR and CDR2 is FQNEAQ (reference sequence). The CDR3 protein is CASSWGESYEQYF. As DNA, the CDR3 is TGTGCCAGCAGCTGGGGGGAATCCTACGAGCAGTACTTC.

The chain has TRBV4-1 and TRBJ2-1, with 9 bases fitting TRBD2. The CDR3 has 15 residues. The V segment lost 0 bases and the J segment 5 bases; nucleotides outside the gene matches: 2. Germline V CDR1 and CDR2: MGHRA, YSYEKL. CDR3 DNA: TGCGCCAGCAGCCAAGAAGCGGGGGGACACAATGAGCAGTTCTTC. It encodes CASSQEAGGHNEQFF.

The J gene is TRBJ1-6, the V gene TRBV25-1; 7 nucleotides agree with TRBD1. Trimming cost V 2 bases and J 8 bases; bases outside gene matches: 6. CDR1 is MGHDK, CDR2 SYGVNS, per germline. The CDR3 runs to 15 residues. The CDR3 reads CASSERQGTYSPLHF. The CDR3 nucleotides read TGTGCCAGCAGTGAACGACAGGGAACTTATTCACCCCTCCACTTT.

This sequence joins TRBV23-1 and TRBJ2-5, with TRBD1 matching over 10 bases. TRBV23-1 is classed as an ORF, of uncertain function. V lost 3 bases and J lost 2; bases outside the gene matches: 6. The CDR3 consists of 16 residues. CDR3 region: CASSHRGTGDQETQYF. The CDR3 region has the DNA TGCGCCAGCAGTCATCGGGGGACAGGGGATCAAGAGACCCAGTACTTC.

This clone was detected only once. The chain recombines TRBV6-1 with TRBJ2-7; possibly TRBD2 for D (7 bases). The CDR3 is 16 amino acids. Germline assignment: CDR1 MNHNS and CDR2 SASEGT. The V and J ends lost 3 bases and 0 bases respectively, with 15 bases between them. The CDR3 DNA follows: TGTGCCAGCAGTGAGGGGGGGGGCTTATTCTCCTACGAGCAGTACTTC. Translating gives CASSEGGGLFSYEQYF.

The genes are TRBV9 and TRBJ2-1, with 11 positions matching TRBD2. The length of the CDR3 is 14 residues. Germline trimming cut 3 bases from V and 5 bases from J; bases unmatched to any gene: 1. CDR1 is SGDLS and CDR2 is YYNGEE in the germline V gene. As DNA, the CDR3 is TGTGCCAGCAGCGAGGGACTAGCGGACAATGAGCAGTTCTTC. Its protein is CASSEGLADNEQFF.

The count of this clone is one. The rearrangement uses TRBV5-1 and TRBJ2-1; the D gene is possibly TRBD2 (6 bases). Germline V gene lookup returns CDR1 SGHRS and CDR2 YFSETQ. V was trimmed by 0 bases and J by 8 bases, leaving 15 bases between them. This CDR3 region has 15 residues. The CDR3, as DNA: TGCGCCAGCAGCTTGGATGGGACTGTTGGGGATGAGCAGTTCTTC. This gives the protein CASSLDGTVGDEQFF.

This chain joins TRBV27 and TRBJ2-3; D is ambiguous. The CDR3 loop spans 13 amino acids. From germline, CDR1 is MNHEY and CDR2 SMNVEV (reference sequence). The germline V and J ends were trimmed by 2 bases and 5 bases, with 8 bases remaining between them. The CDR3 DNA follows: TGTGCCAGCAGTTTACGGTCCATAGATACGCAGTATTTT. It is translated as CASSLRSIDTQYF.

The genes are TRBV5-1 and TRBJ2-5, with D perhaps TRBD2 (5 bases). V was cut by 0 bases and J by 5 bases, with 14 bases left in between. CDR1 is SGHRS, CDR2 YFSETQ, per germline. The CDR3 contains 15 residues. This CDR3 is CASSLAGGSRETQYF. DNA for the CDR3: TGCGCCAGCAGCTTGGCCGGAGGTAGCAGGGAGACCCAGTACTTC.